The present TCR beta chain was sequenced within a study of blood T cell repertoires in COVID-19. Turning to the study itself: T cells, B-cell-depleted T cells, or PBMCs supplied cDNA or gDNA.

The authors' processing: Amplification from reference gene primers served as the basis for estimated nucleated cell counts. Clones were read by immunoSEQ multiplex PCR, and TCRdb kept only the in-frame ones, dropping some. That table gives V, J and clone size, and the DNA gave D and trimming. The sample yields fewer than 250,000 clones, 88% seen once. The receptor was isolated from a woman aged 55-69 years with acute or convalescent COVID-19. The specimen sequenced was peripheral blood.

CDR3 in amino acids: CASSLGRGRQTQYF. The CDR3 DNA reads TGTGCCAGCAGCTTAGGCAGGGGCCGTCAGACCCAGTACTTC. V is TRBV7-2 and J is TRBJ2-5; D may be TRBD1 (6 bases). There are 14 residues in the CDR3. The germline V gene encodes CDR1 SGHTA and CDR2 FQGNSA. The germline V and J ends were trimmed by 1 base and 6 bases, with 12 bases remaining between them.